This TCR beta chain derives from a study of cytomegalovirus exposure and HLA in healthy donors. Study background: About 80 million unique TCRs, all from HLA-typed donors, were included in an early release of the data.

PCR used 60 Vbeta primers and 13 Jbeta primers. This table comes from immunoSEQ multiplex PCR, and its TCRdb copy is limited to in-frame clones, with some not included. The table includes around 170,000 clones, around 68% detected once. There are 17 residues in the CDR3. Germline assignment: CDR1 SGHAT and CDR2 FQNNGV. V gave up 2 bases and J gave up 0 bases, with 14 bases separating them. J is TRBJ2-1 and V is TRBV11-2; a weak D match, TRBD1 (6 bases). The material sequenced was PBMCs. The source of this sequence is a girl under 18 in good health and CMV-seronegative. CDR3 DNA sequence: TGTGCCAGCAGCTTAAAGGACAGCCTGAGCTCCTACAATGAGCAGTTCTTC. Translating it yields CASSLKDSLSSYNEQFF.